This entry lists 10 T cell receptor beta chains sequenced from one sample in a study of blood T cell repertoires in COVID-19. The data were produced by immunoSEQ multiplex PCR, yet TCRdb's version contains in-frame clones alone and is incomplete. The top ten clones hold 16% of a sample with about 74,000 clones, around 76% of them seen once. Sequenced material: peripheral blood. The receptors come from a man in his 70s with active or convalescent COVID-19.

The CDR3 DNA is TGTGCCAGCAGCGCGGGGGGGAGAACAGATACGCAGTATTTT. Amino acid sequence: CASSAGGRTDTQYF. V gene TRBV7-3 combines with J gene TRBJ2-3; TRBD2 agrees at 9 bases. The J segment lost 3 bases and the V segment lost 5 bases, leaving 3 bases of the junction unmatched. CDR3 size: 14 residues. The germline V gene encodes CDR1 SGHTA and CDR2 FQGTGA.

This clone has only one observation. The chain carries TRBV2 and TRBJ1-1, with D unclear. Germline CDR1 and CDR2: SNHLY and FYNNEI. The CDR3 is 13 amino acids. V was cut by 4 bases and J by 2 bases, with 8 bases left in between. CDR3 in amino acids: CASSGELNTEAFF. CDR3 nucleotide sequence: TGTGCCAGCAGTGGGGAGCTAAACACTGAAGCTTTCTTT.

The V call is TRBV6-1, the J call TRBJ1-1, with 12 bases aligning to TRBD1. With 3 bases clipped from V and 11 bases from J, the junction kept 10 bases outside the gene matches. The CDR3 is 15 residues long. Germline CDR1 reads MNHNS; CDR2 reads SASEGT. In DNA, the CDR3 is TGTGCCAGCAGTGATACGCGGGACAGGGGGCTTCAGGCTTTCTTT. This sequence encodes CASSDTRDRGLQAFF.

The chain joins TRBV11-2 to TRBJ1-1, with D possibly matching TRBD1 (6 bases). Looked up from germline, CDR1 is SGHAT and CDR2 is FQNNGV. The CDR3 contains 13 residues. V shed 6 bases and J shed 5 bases, with 13 bases lying between them. CDR3 sequence reads: CASRKQGPTEAFF. The CDR3 nucleotides read TGTGCCAGCAGGAAACAGGGACCTACTGAAGCTTTCTTT.

This chain links TRBV28 with TRBJ1-5, with D unresolved. This CDR3 spans 13 amino acids. V was shortened by 6 bases and J by 8 bases, with 14 bases between the two germline ends. Looked up from germline, CDR1 is MDHEN and CDR2 is SYDVKM. CDR3 amino acids: CASSRGTGKPQHF. In nucleotides, the CDR3 is TGTGCCAGCAGCCGTGGCACGGGGAAGCCCCAGCATTTT.

The chain is built from TRBV7-9 and TRBJ1-2; 7 nucleotides agree with TRBD1. CDR3 length equals 14 residues. With 5 bases clipped from V and 0 bases from J, the junction kept 3 bases outside the gene matches. Germline assignment: CDR1 SEHNR and CDR2 FQNEAQ (reference sequence). CDR3 in amino acids: CASSPGTANYGYTF. Written as DNA, the CDR3 is TGTGCCAGCAGCCCGGGGACAGCTAACTATGGCTACACCTTC.

The gene calls are TRBV28 and TRBJ1-6; a weak D match, TRBD1 (6 bases). The CDR3 covers 21 residues. Trimming removed 6 bases at V and 0 bases at J, with 27 bases between. CDR1 is MDHEN and CDR2 is SYDVKM in the germline V gene. CDR3 residues: CASSPSTTRGGLSSYNSPLHF. The CDR3 region has the DNA TGTGCCAGCAGCCCTTCAACGACAAGGGGGGGTCTAAGCTCCTATAATTCACCCCTCCACTTT.

This chain uses TRBV9 with TRBJ2-2; D is possibly TRBD2 (6 bases). The CDR3 totals 17 residues. Trimming took off 0 bases at V and 4 bases at J, with 16 bases between the two ends. The germline V gene encodes CDR1 SGDLS and CDR2 YYNGEE. The CDR3 region has the DNA TGTGCCAGCAGCGTAGAATCGGGGGTCGGGGGCACCGGGGAGCTGTTTTTT. It yields the protein CASSVESGVGGTGELFF.

The genes are TRBV19 and TRBJ2-7; 9 bases agree with TRBD1. The CDR3 has 14 amino acids. Germline values: CDR1 LNHDA, CDR2 SQIVND (reference sequence). Trimming cost V 5 bases and J 6 bases; bases outside gene matches: 8. The CDR3 sequence is CASSETGGFGEQYF. CDR3 nucleotide sequence: TGTGCCAGTAGTGAGACAGGGGGGTTTGGCGAGCAGTACTTC.

The chain joins TRBV14 to TRBJ2-3; the D gene is possibly TRBD2 (5 bases). Germline V lookup: CDR1 SGHDN, CDR2 FVKESK. Trimming took off 3 bases at V and 0 bases at J, with 10 bases between the two ends. CDR3 length: 15 amino acids. DNA for the CDR3: TGTGCCAGCAGCCAGGGAGCAGTTAGCACAGATACGCAGTATTTT. Translated: CASSQGAVSTDTQYF.